This is a list of T cell receptor beta chains from one sample in a study of blood T cell repertoires in COVID-19. Sequencing was performed with immunoSEQ multiplex PCR; in TCRdb, only in-frame clones are kept and a portion is missing. The sample includes roughly 60,000 clones, about nine tenths of them seen just once. The sequencing sample was made of peripheral blood. The receptors come from a human donor with acute or convalescent COVID-19. The donor label of this sample is uncertain. Each CDR3 is given with its conserved first and last residue. A D gene is named only where the DNA matches it firmly. Size is omitted from some rows. Given values are once, few, many or a class for expanded clones.

length: 16
size: NA
D: TRBD1
J: TRBJ2-1
V: TRBV24-1
CDR3: CATSDQGQGGWNEQFF
DNA: TGTGCCACCAGTGATCAGGGACAGGGGGGTTGGAATGAGCAGTTCTTC

length: 16
size: NA
D: TRBD1
J: TRBJ2-3
V: TRBV6-4
CDR3: CASSAVPGQGTDTQYF
DNA: TGTGCCAGCAGTGCTGTACCGGGACAGGGCACAGATACGCAGTATTTT

length: 14
size: NA
D: TRBD1
J: TRBJ1-1
V: TRBV5-4
CDR3: CASSQGQLNTEAFF
DNA: TGTGCCAGCAGCCAGGGACAGTTGAACACTGAAGCTTTCTTT

length: 13
size: few
D: TRBD1
J: TRBJ1-1
V: TRBV7-3
CDR3: CASSRDRATEAFF
DNA: TGTGCCAGCAGCCGTGACAGGGCCACTGAAGCTTTCTTT

length: 13
size: NA
D: NA
J: TRBJ1-5
V: TRBV2
CDR3: CASNLRLDQPQHF
DNA: TGTGCCAGCAACCTCCGGCTAGATCAGCCCCAGCATTTT

length: 13
size: NA
D: NA
J: TRBJ2-7
V: TRBV11-3
CDR3: CASSFEGGYEQYF
DNA: TGTGCCAGCAGCTTTGAAGGGGGCTACGAGCAGTACTTC

length: 14
size: NA
D: TRBD1
J: TRBJ1-2
V: TRBV28
CDR3: CASSKTGEGWGYTF
DNA: TGTGCCAGCAGTAAGACAGGGGAGGGTTGGGGCTACACCTTC

length: 16
size: NA
D: NA
J: TRBJ1-5
V: TRBV28
CDR3: CASSSPGQGRGQPQHF
DNA: TGTGCCAGCAGTTCCCCGGGGCAGGGGAGGGGTCAGCCCCAGCATTTT

length: 13
size: NA
D: NA
J: TRBJ2-3
V: TRBV7-3
CDR3: CASSLSLPDTQYF
DNA: TGTGCCAGCAGCTTATCCCTACCCGATACGCAGTATTTT

length: 13
size: NA
D: TRBD2
J: TRBJ2-1
V: TRBV30
CDR3: CAGTSGTFNEQFF
DNA: TGTGCTGGTACTAGCGGCACTTTCAATGAGCAGTTCTTC

length: 15
size: NA
D: TRBD2
J: TRBJ2-7
V: TRBV11-2
CDR3: CASSAGLAGVYEQYF
DNA: TGTGCCAGCAGCGCCGGACTAGCGGGAGTCTACGAGCAGTACTTC

length: 13
size: NA
D: NA
J: TRBJ2-3
V: TRBV18
CDR3: CASSGGSTDTQYF
DNA: TGTGCCAGCTCGGGGGGTAGCACAGATACGCAGTATTTT

length: 14
size: NA
D: NA
J: TRBJ2-1
V: TRBV4-2
CDR3: CASSQDPGDNEQFF
DNA: TGTGCCAGCAGCCAAGATCCCGGGGACAATGAGCAGTTCTTC

length: 13
size: NA
D: NA
J: TRBJ2-1
V: TRBV6-5
CDR3: CASSTARDNEQFF
DNA: TGTGCCAGCAGTACCGCCCGGGACAATGAGCAGTTCTTC

length: 11
size: NA
D: TRBD2
J: TRBJ2-7
V: TRBV20-1
CDR3: CVGGGSNEQYF
DNA: TGCGTGGGTGGCGGGAGCAACGAGCAGTACTTC

length: 13
size: once
D: NA
J: TRBJ1-2
V: TRBV28
CDR3: CASSLGRAYGYTF
DNA: TGTGCCAGCAGCCTTGGCAGGGCCTATGGCTACACCTTC

length: 19
size: many
D: TRBD2
J: TRBJ2-3
V: TRBV11-2
CDR3: CASSPSHLAVSRVGDTQYF
DNA: TGTGCCAGCAGCCCATCACACCTAGCGGTTTCTCGTGTTGGAGATACGCAGTATTTT

length: 15
size: NA
D: TRBD2
J: TRBJ2-2
V: TRBV30
CDR3: CAWRKTSRNTGELFF
DNA: TGTGCCTGGAGGAAGACTAGCAGGAACACCGGGGAGCTGTTTTTT

length: 13
size: NA
D: NA
J: TRBJ2-1
V: TRBV28
CDR3: CASTRQSYNEQFF
DNA: TGTGCCAGCACCCGACAGTCCTACAATGAGCAGTTCTTC

length: 13
size: NA
D: NA
J: TRBJ2-5
V: TRBV19
CDR3: CASSHIDRETQYF
DNA: TGTGCCAGTAGTCATATAGACAGGGAGACCCAGTACTTC

length: 15
size: NA
D: TRBD2
J: TRBJ2-1
V: TRBV18
CDR3: CASTAGTSGREKQFF
DNA: TGTGCCAGCACGGCAGGGACTAGCGGGAGGGAGAAGCAGTTCTTC

length: 16
size: NA
D: TRBD2
J: TRBJ2-3
V: TRBV18
CDR3: CASSLGTSGFTDTQYF
DNA: TGTGCCAGCTCACTCGGGACTAGCGGCTTCACAGATACGCAGTATTTT

length: 14
size: NA
D: NA
J: TRBJ2-2
V: TRBV5-4
CDR3: CASSFGGPAGELFF
DNA: TGTGCCAGCAGCTTCGGGGGGCCCGCCGGGGAGCTGTTTTTT

length: 15
size: NA
D: NA
J: TRBJ1-5
V: TRBV2
CDR3: CASKGQSSSNQPQHF
DNA: TGTGCCAGCAAAGGACAGTCGAGTAGCAATCAGCCCCAGCATTTT

length: 15
size: NA
D: NA
J: TRBJ2-2
V: TRBV5-5
CDR3: CASSSRGFNTGELFF
DNA: TGTGCCAGCAGCTCGCGGGGATTCAACACCGGGGAGCTGTTTTTT

length: 15
size: NA
D: NA
J: TRBJ1-4
V: TRBV19
CDR3: CASSPTAINNEKLFF
DNA: TGTGCCAGTAGTCCAACCGCGATCAATAATGAAAAACTGTTTTTT

length: 14
size: NA
D: TRBD1
J: TRBJ2-1
V: TRBV2
CDR3: CASRGQGLHNEQFF
DNA: TGTGCCAGCAGAGGACAGGGGTTGCACAATGAGCAGTTCTTC

length: 16
size: NA
D: TRBD1
J: TRBJ1-2
V: TRBV19
CDR3: CASSPPGQIKNYGYTF
DNA: TGTGCCAGTAGTCCGCCGGGACAGATTAAAAACTATGGCTACACCTTC

length: 13
size: few
D: TRBD1
J: TRBJ1-2
V: TRBV27
CDR3: CASSYTGGDGYTF
DNA: TGTGCCAGCAGTTATACAGGGGGCGATGGCTACACCTTC

length: 18
size: NA
D: TRBD2
J: TRBJ2-4
V: TRBV19
CDR3: CATDGGALGGSAKNIQYF
DNA: TGTGCCACGGACGGGGGGGCCCTCGGTGGATCAGCCAAAAACATTCAGTACTTC

length: 13
size: NA
D: NA
J: TRBJ2-1
V: TRBV6-4
CDR3: CASSDGASNEQFF
DNA: TGTGCCAGCAGTGACGGTGCGAGCAATGAGCAGTTCTTC

length: 17
size: few
D: TRBD1
J: TRBJ1-4
V: TRBV27
CDR3: CASRGTGAPVTNEKLFF
DNA: TGTGCCAGCAGGGGGACAGGGGCCCCCGTAACTAATGAAAAACTGTTTTTT

length: 15
size: NA
D: NA
J: TRBJ2-3
V: TRBV11-2
CDR3: CASSLARSYTDTQYF
DNA: TGTGCCAGCAGCTTAGCTCGCTCCTACACAGATACGCAGTATTTT

length: 14
size: NA
D: NA
J: TRBJ1-2
V: TRBV11-2
CDR3: CASSLAGPPAGYTF
DNA: TGTGCCAGCAGCTTAGCTGGGCCCCCCGCGGGCTACACCTTC

length: 15
size: few
D: NA
J: TRBJ1-5
V: TRBV28
CDR3: CASRPLLRGHQPQHF
DNA: TGTGCCAGCAGGCCCCTTTTGCGGGGGCATCAGCCCCAGCATTTT

length: 15
size: NA
D: NA
J: TRBJ2-5
V: TRBV28
CDR3: CASSSHRGTEETQYF
DNA: TGTGCCAGCAGTTCCCATAGGGGGACCGAAGAGACCCAGTACTTC

length: 14
size: NA
D: NA
J: TRBJ1-1
V: TRBV3-1/TRBV3-2
CDR3: CASSQGFTGTEAFF
DNA: TGTGCCAGCAGCCAAGGGTTTACGGGCACTGAAGCTTTCTTT

length: 18
size: NA
D: TRBD1
J: TRBJ2-1
V: TRBV24-1
CDR3: CATSENTGQGFSYNEQFF
DNA: TGTGCCACCAGTGAAAACACCGGACAGGGGTTTTCCTACAATGAGCAGTTCTTC

length: 17
size: NA
D: TRBD1
J: TRBJ2-3
V: TRBV19
CDR3: CASSTSTGTGGTDTQYF
DNA: TGTGCCAGTAGTACGTCAACCGGGACAGGGGGCACAGATACGCAGTATTTT

length: 15
size: NA
D: NA
J: TRBJ2-3
V: TRBV4-2
CDR3: CASSQYDRSTDTQYF
DNA: TGTGCCAGCAGCCAATATGACAGAAGCACAGATACGCAGTATTTT

length: 14
size: NA
D: NA
J: TRBJ1-4
V: TRBV5-4
CDR3: CASSLGRGGEKLFF
DNA: TGTGCCAGCAGCTTGGGCAGGGGTGGGGAAAAACTGTTTTTT

length: 15
size: NA
D: TRBD1
J: TRBJ1-1
V: TRBV5-4
CDR3: CASSSRQGMSTEAFF
DNA: TGTGCCAGCAGCTCTCGACAGGGGATGAGCACTGAAGCTTTCTTT

length: 15
size: NA
D: NA
J: TRBJ2-3
V: TRBV2
CDR3: CASTPRDSSQDTQYF
DNA: TGTGCCAGCACCCCACGGGACTCCTCCCAAGATACGCAGTATTTT

length: 14
size: NA
D: NA
J: TRBJ1-2
V: TRBV27
CDR3: CASSSDRSYYGYTF
DNA: TGTGCCAGCAGTTCCGACAGGAGCTACTATGGCTACACCTTC

length: 15
size: NA
D: TRBD2
J: TRBJ2-1
V: TRBV6-2/TRBV6-3
CDR3: CASSGPGLASHEQFF
DNA: TGTGCCAGCAGTGGCCCGGGACTAGCGTCCCATGAGCAGTTCTTC

length: 15
size: few
D: TRBD1
J: TRBJ1-2
V: TRBV6-4
CDR3: CASSDTTGYDYGYTF
DNA: TGTGCCAGCAGTGACACGACAGGGTATGACTATGGCTACACCTTC

length: 14
size: NA
D: NA
J: TRBJ1-6
V: TRBV7-3
CDR3: CASSPGTRISPLHF
DNA: TGTGCCAGCAGTCCCGGGACAAGAATTTCACCCCTCCACTTT

length: 16
size: NA
D: TRBD2
J: TRBJ2-3
V: TRBV6-5
CDR3: CASSSGRAGASDTQYF
DNA: TGTGCCAGCAGTTCAGGGAGAGCGGGAGCATCAGATACGCAGTATTTT

length: 14
size: NA
D: TRBD1
J: TRBJ2-5
V: TRBV7-9
CDR3: CASSSGQVQETQYF
DNA: TGTGCCAGCAGCTCCGGACAGGTCCAAGAGACCCAGTACTTC

length: 15
size: NA
D: NA
J: TRBJ1-1
V: TRBV4-1
CDR3: CASSQGGGRRTEAFF
DNA: TGCGCCAGCAGCCAAGGGGGGGGTCGTCGCACTGAAGCTTTCTTT

length: 16
size: NA
D: NA
J: TRBJ2-7
V: TRBV15
CDR3: CATSRVRGGNSYEQYF
DNA: TGTGCCACCAGCAGAGTGAGGGGGGGAAACTCCTACGAGCAGTACTTC

length: 15
size: few
D: TRBD1
J: TRBJ1-2
V: TRBV5-4
CDR3: CASSLGQGNLGGYTF
DNA: TGTGCCAGCAGCTTGGGACAGGGAAATTTGGGTGGCTACACCTTC

length: 17
size: NA
D: NA
J: TRBJ2-2
V: TRBV6-2/TRBV6-3
CDR3: CASSYLRGSANTGELFF
DNA: TGTGCCAGCAGTTATCTCCGCGGTAGCGCCAACACCGGGGAGCTGTTTTTT